The next 10 T cell receptor beta chains were all read from a single sample in a study of cytotoxic CD8 clonotypes in ibrutinib-treated CLL. The method was immunoSEQ multiplex PCR; TCRdb's version includes in-frame clones alone and lacks a portion of them. This table holds approximately 330,000 clones, 80% found once. Source: PBMCs, taken before ibrutinib treatment. Source of these receptors: a human donor with chronic lymphocytic leukemia.

This chain uses TRBV10-3 with TRBJ2-7; D is uncertain. The CDR3 has 12 residues. CDR1 ENHRY and CDR2 SYGVKD come from the germline V gene. V was clipped by 3 bases and J by 3 bases, with 6 bases between them. CDR3 bases: TGTGCCATCAGTGACGGAGACTACGAGCAGTACTTC. It encodes CAISDGDYEQYF.

The rearrangement joins TRBV28 to TRBJ2-1, with TRBD1 identical over 7 bases. In germline, CDR1 is MDHEN, CDR2 SYDVKM. The CDR3 consists of 13 residues. V was pared by 11 bases and J by 3 bases, with 7 bases of the junction left unmatched. DNA for the CDR3: TGTGCCTCCAGGGGGTCCCTCTACAATGAGCAGTTCTTC. Its translation is CASRGSLYNEQFF.

The rearrangement links TRBV28 to TRBJ1-2; D is ambiguous. There are 14 residues in the CDR3. V gave up 2 bases and J gave up 9 bases, with 16 bases separating them. Germline V gene data show CDR1 as MDHEN and CDR2 as SYDVKM. CDR3 loop: CASSLVAPRESYTF. The CDR3 DNA reads TGTGCCAGCAGTTTAGTCGCTCCCCGCGAAAGCTACACCTTC.

The chain has TRBV5-1 and TRBJ1-2; D is undetermined. The V and J ends lost 6 bases and 5 bases respectively, with 14 bases between them. Germline V CDR1 and CDR2: SGHRS, YFSETQ. CDR3 length: 13 residues. The CDR3 DNA is TGCGCCAGCAAGGAGGGTATGAGTTATGGCTACACCTTC. The encoded protein is CASKEGMSYGYTF.

This clone was seen once. The V gene is TRBV6-5, the J gene TRBJ2-1; D unresolved. This CDR3 region has 11 residues. Trimming cost V 2 bases and J 10 bases, with 6 bases left between them. Germline V gives CDR1 MNHEY, CDR2 SVGAGI. Here the CDR3 DNA reads TGTGCCAGCAGTTACGGGCGGGAGCAGTTCTTC. Its translation is CASSYGREQFF.

This clone was detected only a few times. V is TRBV10-2 and J is TRBJ1-2; 11 positions match TRBD1. Trimming cost V 10 bases and J 3 bases; bases outside gene matches: 4. Germline CDR1 is WSHSY and CDR2 is SAAADI. The CDR3 consists of 13 residues. The CDR3 bases are TGCGCCACAGGACAGGGGGCGGACTATGGCTACACCTTC. This encodes CATGQGADYGYTF.

The V gene is TRBV28, the J gene TRBJ2-3; the D is unclear. V was shortened by 6 bases and J by 3 bases, with 13 bases between the two germline ends. Germline-derived CDR1 and CDR2 are MDHEN and SYDVKM. This CDR3 has 14 residues. The CDR3 is CASRLRVVTDTQYF. CDR3 sequence (DNA): TGTGCCAGCAGATTACGGGTGGTGACAGATACGCAGTATTTT.

The J gene is TRBJ2-1, the V gene TRBV7-3; 12 positions match TRBD2. CDR1 and CDR2 (germline): SGHTA, FQGTGA. V was pared by 5 bases and J by 3 bases, with 8 bases of the junction left unmatched. This CDR3 comprises 17 residues. The CDR3 loop reads CASSDSSSGRGYNEQFF. Here the CDR3 DNA reads TGTGCCAGCAGCGACTCATCTAGCGGGAGGGGCTACAATGAGCAGTTCTTC.

The chain carries TRBV18 and TRBJ1-2; a possible D gene is TRBD1 (6 bases). Deletions cut 1 base from V and 7 bases from J, with 19 bases between. The germline gives CDR1 KGHSH, CDR2 LQKENI. The CDR3 runs to 16 residues. The CDR3 reads CASSPRWGAPVFGYTF. CDR3 coding DNA: TGTGCCAGCTCACCACGCTGGGGGGCGCCTGTGTTTGGCTACACCTTC.

V usage is TRBV18 and J usage is TRBJ2-2; D not certain. This CDR3 has 17 residues. The germline gives CDR1 KGHSH, CDR2 LQKENI. V lost 3 bases to trimming and J lost 4 bases, with 18 bases between them. The CDR3 region is CASSPTNSVRGTGELFF. The DNA of the CDR3 is TGTGCCAGCTCACCGACCAACAGTGTCCGCGGCACCGGGGAGCTGTTTTTT. Filled out from reference TRBV18 and TRBJ2-2, the complete variable domain reads NAGVMQNPRHLVRRRGQEARLRCSPMKGHSHVYWYRQLPEEGLKFMVYLQKENIIDESGMPKERFSAEFPKEGPSILRIQQVVRGDSAAYFCASSPTNSVRGTGELFFGEGSRLTVL.